These 25 T cell receptor beta chains were all obtained from the same sample, sequenced in a study of metastatic and nonmetastatic thyroid tumors. All patients reached thyroid surgery having received no treatment beforehand. TCRdb re-called the PCR reads through MiXCR. The table includes under 8,500 clones, 15% to 20% detected once. The sequenced sample consisted of adjacent normal tissue. These receptors were obtained from a male donor with papillary thyroid cancer or a benign thyroid nodule (not recorded which). Some clones in this sample may be carry-over from other donors' samples.

This clone was counted ten times or more. The chain combines TRBV30 with TRBJ1-4; D is undetermined. Trimming stripped 8 bases from V and 0 bases from J, with 10 bases between. This CDR3 is built from 13 residues. In germline, CDR1 is GTSNPN, CDR2 SVGIG (reference sequence). The CDR3: CAGFTATNEKLFF. The DNA for the CDR3 is TGTGCCGGCTTTACCGCAACTAATGAAAAACTGTTTTTT.

V is TRBV6-1 and J is TRBJ1-2; the D is unclear. Germline lookup yields CDR1 MNHNS and CDR2 SASEGT. V gave up 0 bases and J gave up 5 bases, with 4 bases separating them. CDR3 length equals 12 residues. CDR3 residues: CASSEARYGYTF. The CDR3 nucleotides read TGTGCCAGCAGTGAAGCGCGGTATGGCTACACCTTC.

This clone has only a few counts. The J gene is TRBJ2-3, the V gene TRBV27, with 10 bases identical to TRBD1. Losses at the gene ends were 5 bases for V and 5 bases for J; bases not matched to a gene: 4. Germline CDR1 MNHEY, CDR2 SMNVEV (reference sequence). The CDR3 totals 14 residues. The CDR3 bases are TGTGCCAGCAGTAGACAGGGGGCTCAAGATACGCAGTATTTT. Protein product: CASSRQGAQDTQYF.

This clone was seen more than once but under ten times. The chain employs TRBV28 and TRBJ1-1; the D is unclear. With 8 bases removed from V and 3 bases from J, the gap between germline ends came to 25 bases. Germline CDR1 and CDR2: MDHEN and SYDVKM. The CDR3 is made up of 17 amino acids. CDR3 in DNA: TGTGCCAGCCTACGACAAGGATCTCCGGTAGTAGACACTGAAGCTTTCTTT. Its translation: CASLRQGSPVVDTEAFF.

This sequence joins TRBV6-2 or TRBV6-3 and TRBJ2-7; TRBD1 or TRBD2 may be the D gene (5 bases each). V lost 2 bases and J lost 0, with 8 bases in between. CDR3 length: 14 amino acids. CDR1 and CDR2 (germline): MNHEY, SVGEGT. The CDR3 DNA is TGTGCCAGCAGTTACCGGGACGGCTCCTACGAGCAGTACTTC. Protein product: CASSYRDGSYEQYF.

This clone was seen a handful of times. The chain employs TRBV28 and TRBJ2-7, with 9 bases identical to TRBD2. V shed 6 bases and J 0 bases; nucleotides not matched to a gene: 9. Germline V gene sequence: CDR1 MDHEN, CDR2 SYDVKM. The CDR3 loop spans 16 amino acids. This chain's CDR3 is CASRLAGGSSSYEQYF. The CDR3 bases are TGTGCCAGCAGACTAGCGGGTGGATCAAGCTCCTACGAGCAGTACTTC.

In its sample, this clone was seen a few times. The V gene is TRBV11-2, the J gene TRBJ2-2; D gene uncertain. The V gene lost 5 bases and the J gene lost 3 bases, with 10 bases spanning the gap. This CDR3 has 14 amino acids. CDR1 and CDR2 (germline): SGHAT, FQNNGV. The CDR3 bases are TGTGCCAGCAGCAAAACCAGCTACACCGGGGAGCTGTTTTTT. Amino acids: CASSKTSYTGELFF.

In its sample, this clone ranks as medium-sized. The chain is built from TRBV24-1 and TRBJ1-5; 9 nucleotides align to TRBD1. The CDR3 extends over 16 amino acids. V lost 5 bases, J lost 3 bases, and 7 bases stayed unmatched. Per the germline V gene, CDR1 is KGHDR and CDR2 is SFDVKD. DNA of the CDR3: TGTGCCACCAGTGCCACCGGGACAGGGAACAATCAGCCCCAGCATTTT. Amino acids: CATSATGTGNNQPQHF.

For this clone: The CDR3 does not end in the conserved phenylalanine or tryptophan, so this is likely a read error. The gene calls are TRBV7-9 and TRBJ1-2; perhaps TRBD1 as D (6 bases). The CDR3 runs to 14 residues. Germline CDR1 reads SEHNR; CDR2 reads FQNEAQ (reference sequence). The germline V and J ends were trimmed by 0 bases and 8 bases, with 13 bases remaining between them. Here the CDR3 reads CASSLAPQGRGYTL. In nucleotides, the CDR3 is TGTGCCAGCAGCTTAGCCCCGCAGGGGAGAGGCTACACCCTC.

The chain carries TRBV6-1 and TRBJ2-3; 8 nucleotides align to TRBD2. CDR3 size: 18 residues. Looked up from germline, CDR1 is MNHNS and CDR2 is SASEGT. V was clipped by 4 bases and J by 3 bases; unmatched bases: 15. CDR3 protein: CASSAPSGSPKVTDTQYF. The CDR3 region has the DNA TGTGCCAGCAGTGCCCCTAGCGGGTCGCCGAAGGTAACAGATACGCAGTATTTT.

The table lists this clone with a few counts. The chain carries TRBV4-1 and TRBJ2-1; TRBD2 matches at 8 bases. Per the germline V gene, CDR1 is MGHRA and CDR2 is YSYEKL. V shed 0 bases and J 3 bases; nucleotides not matched to a gene: 4. The CDR3 has 16 residues. CDR3 region: CASSQDIGGVYNEQFF. CDR3 bases: TGCGCCAGCAGCCAAGATATCGGGGGGGTCTACAATGAGCAGTTCTTC.

There are many counts of this clone. The rearrangement links TRBV6-1 to TRBJ2-2; 7 positions agree with TRBD1. CDR1 and CDR2 (germline): MNHNS, SASEGT. The CDR3 runs 15 residues. V lost 8 bases and J lost 3; bases outside the gene matches: 9. CDR3 region: CASVETGYDTGELFF. The CDR3 nucleotides read TGTGCCAGCGTTGAGACAGGGTATGACACCGGGGAGCTGTTTTTT.

Turning to this clone: A junction boundary mismatches the germline segment, possibly from a read error. The chain joins TRBV11-2 to TRBJ1-3; D is perhaps TRBD1 (5 bases). The CDR3 has 15 amino acids. Germline CDR1 and CDR2: SGHAT and FQNNGV. The CDR3 loop reads CASSSGTVSGITIYF. CDR3 coding DNA: TGTGCCAGCAGCTCAGGGACGGTCTCTGGAATCACCATATATTTT.

Points on this clone: Germline and junction disagree at one end, which may indicate a read error. The rearrangement uses TRBV7-3 and TRBJ2-6, with D perhaps matching TRBD1 (6 bases). This CDR3 has 17 residues. Germline V gives CDR1 SGHTA, CDR2 FQGTGA. CDR3 DNA sequence: TGTGCCAGCAGCTTAGCAGGGGTCATCTCTGGGGCCGACGTCCTGACTTTC. This encodes CASSLAGVISGADVLTF.

The sample holds many counts of this clone. The chain couples TRBV7-8 to TRBJ2-5; the D is unclear. Between the trimmed V and J ends, which lost 1 base and 2 bases, there was a span of 8 bases. Germline V gives CDR1 SGHVS, CDR2 FQNEAQ. This CDR3 spans 14 amino acids. CDR3 region: CASSLEWLQETQYF. In DNA, the CDR3 is TGTGCCAGCAGCTTAGAATGGCTACAAGAGACCCAGTACTTC.

This clone was seen more than once but under ten times. The rearrangement links TRBV5-8 to TRBJ1-2; D not resolved. Trimming shortened V by 3 bases and J by 8 bases, and 14 bases separated the two germline ends. Germline V CDR1 and CDR2: SGHTS, YDEGEE. CDR3 size: 13 residues. CDR3 in DNA: TGTGCCAGCAGCTGGAGACTTAGAGGAGGCTACACCTTC. Translated, it gives CASSWRLRGGYTF.

This clone came up a few times. Possible read error: a much larger clone is one base away. The sample has other DNA sequences that encode this CDR3 too. The rearrangement uses TRBV2 and TRBJ2-5, with D perhaps TRBD1 (5 bases). The CDR3 sequence is 14 residues long. Germline V CDR1 and CDR2: SNHLY, FYNNEI. The CDR3 DNA reads TGTGCCAGCAGTGAATCAGTGGGGCAAGAGACCCAGTATTTC. Translation gives CASSESVGQETQYF.

The rearrangement joins TRBV20-1 to TRBJ1-2; D possibly corresponds to TRBD1 (5 bases). The V and J ends lost 6 bases and 4 bases respectively, with 18 bases between them. The CDR3 is 14 amino acids. CDR1 and CDR2 from the germline V gene are DFQATT and SNEGSKA (reference sequence). The CDR3 loop is CSADPGRVAYGYTF. In DNA form, the CDR3 reads TGCAGTGCGGACCCGGGACGGGTTGCCTATGGCTACACCTTC.

The chain links TRBV27 to TRBJ2-6; unclear D gene. The germline V gene encodes CDR1 MNHEY and CDR2 SMNVEV (reference sequence). Trimming stripped 2 bases from V and 0 bases from J, with 11 bases between. The CDR3 runs to 17 residues. This CDR3 reads CASSLRARNSGANVLTF. CDR3 sequence (DNA): TGTGCCAGCAGTTTACGCGCGCGGAACTCTGGGGCCAACGTCCTGACTTTC.

This clone is medium-sized. The CDR3 nucleotides are TGTGCCAGCAGCCCACAGGGGATTGGCGAAAAACTGTTTTTT. This gives the protein CASSPQGIGEKLFF. The chain carries TRBV9 and TRBJ1-4; 7 bases are shared with TRBD1. The germline gives CDR1 SGDLS, CDR2 YYNGEE. The CDR3 has 14 residues. V lost 4 bases, J lost 8 bases, and 8 bases stayed unmatched.

This clone was found a few times. This chain joins TRBV11-2 and TRBJ1-6; the match to TRBD1 covers 9 bases. J lost 10 bases, V lost 5 bases, and 9 bases had no gene match. This CDR3 spans 15 amino acids. Germline lookup yields CDR1 SGHAT and CDR2 FQNNGV. Here the CDR3 reads CASSVTGTGNSPLHF. CDR3 nucleotides: TGTGCCAGCAGCGTTACCGGGACAGGGAACTCACCCCTCCACTTT.

The chain uses TRBV7-2 and TRBJ1-2; D uncertain. Trimming removed 7 bases from V and 1 base from J, with 13 bases in between. This CDR3 has 14 residues. Germline V gene data show CDR1 as SGHTA and CDR2 as FQGNSA. The CDR3 sequence is CASNLGGNNYGYTF. In nucleotides, the CDR3 is TGTGCCAGCAACTTGGGCGGGAATAACTATGGCTACACCTTC.

By sample share, this clone is medium-sized. In the same sample, other DNA sequences code for this CDR3. This chain joins TRBV28 and TRBJ2-5; no firm D call. With 3 bases removed from V and 6 bases from J, the gap between germline ends came to 14 bases. CDR3 length: 14 amino acids. Germline CDR1 and CDR2: MDHEN and SYDVKM. This chain's CDR3 is CASSFRANEKTQYF. The DNA for the CDR3 is TGTGCCAGCAGTTTCCGAGCCAACGAAAAGACCCAGTACTTC.

Judged by abundance, this clone is medium-sized. V usage is TRBV28 and J usage is TRBJ2-1; 8 nucleotides line up with TRBD2. The CDR3 extends over 13 amino acids. The V segment lost 2 bases and the J segment 10 bases; nucleotides outside the gene matches: 4. The germline V gene encodes CDR1 MDHEN and CDR2 SYDVKM. The CDR3 coding sequence is TGTGCCAGCAGTTTAACGGGAGGGTGGGAGCAGTTCTTC. Translation: CASSLTGGWEQFF.

This clone occurred many times. The CDR3 DNA is TGTGCCAGCAGTTTGGTGAGGTTCGATCAGCCCCAGCATTTT. Its translation is CASSLVRFDQPQHF. V usage is TRBV28 and J usage is TRBJ1-5; no clear D gene. CDR3 size: 14 residues. Trimming left V 3 bases short and J 5 bases short, with 11 bases between. Germline lookup yields CDR1 MDHEN and CDR2 SYDVKM.